This T cell receptor (beta chain) was captured by sequencing in a study of spatial heterogeneity in lung cancer. Regarding the study as a whole: The study found that expanded intratumoral alpha and beta TCR counts tracked tumor mutation counts.

V trimming: 6 bases; J trimming: 5 bases; junction bases outside the gene matches: 15. CDR1 is MNHEY and CDR2 is SVGAGI in the germline V gene. The CDR3 length is 18 residues. TCRdb analysed the 5' RACE reads with MiXCR anew, one entry per CDR3 protein. This table holds over 5,500 distinct CDR3 sequences, around 15% found once. Time point defined: sample taken at primary tumor resection. The donors, about 74 patients with untreated early-stage non-small cell lung cancer, provided the samples. This clonotype showed up many times. Its antigen is not identified. The origin of this receptor is a male donor with early-stage non-small cell lung cancer. This specimen consisted of lung tumor tissue, obtained at surgery. The V gene is TRBV6-5, the J gene TRBJ2-1; 11 nucleotides line up with TRBD2. CDR3 region: CASRDLYSGRGTHNEQFF. As DNA, the CDR3 is TGTGCCAGCAGGGATTTATATAGCGGGAGGGGCACCCACAATGAGCAGTTCTTC.